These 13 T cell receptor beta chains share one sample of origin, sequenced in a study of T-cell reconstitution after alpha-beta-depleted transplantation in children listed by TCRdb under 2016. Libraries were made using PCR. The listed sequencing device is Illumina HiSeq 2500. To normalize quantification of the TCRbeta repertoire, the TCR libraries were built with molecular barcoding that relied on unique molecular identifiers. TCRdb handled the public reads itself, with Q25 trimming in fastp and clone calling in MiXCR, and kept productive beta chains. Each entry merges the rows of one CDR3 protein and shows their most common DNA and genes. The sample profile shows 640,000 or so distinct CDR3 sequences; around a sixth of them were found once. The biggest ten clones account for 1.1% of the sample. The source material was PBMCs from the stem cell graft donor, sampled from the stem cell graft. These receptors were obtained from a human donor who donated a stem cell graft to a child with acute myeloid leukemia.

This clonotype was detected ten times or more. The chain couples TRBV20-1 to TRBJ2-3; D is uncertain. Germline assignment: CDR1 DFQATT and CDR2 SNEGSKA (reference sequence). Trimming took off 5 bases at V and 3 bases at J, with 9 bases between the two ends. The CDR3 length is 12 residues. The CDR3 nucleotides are TGCAGTGCTCCCCGGCTAACAGATACGCAGTATTTT. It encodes CSAPRLTDTQYF.

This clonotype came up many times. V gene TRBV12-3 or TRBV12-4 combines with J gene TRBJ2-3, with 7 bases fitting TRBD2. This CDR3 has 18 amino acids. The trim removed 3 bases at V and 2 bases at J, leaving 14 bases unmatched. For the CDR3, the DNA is TGTGCCAGCAGTTTGGCGCTAAGTTCTAGCGGTAACACAGATACGCAGTATTTT. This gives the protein CASSLALSSSGNTDTQYF.

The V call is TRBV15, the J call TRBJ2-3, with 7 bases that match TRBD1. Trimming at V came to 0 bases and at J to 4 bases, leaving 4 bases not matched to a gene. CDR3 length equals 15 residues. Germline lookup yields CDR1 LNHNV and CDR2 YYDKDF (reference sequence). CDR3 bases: TGTGCCACCAGCAGAGAGGACAGGACCGCAGATACGCAGTATTTT. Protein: CATSREDRTADTQYF.

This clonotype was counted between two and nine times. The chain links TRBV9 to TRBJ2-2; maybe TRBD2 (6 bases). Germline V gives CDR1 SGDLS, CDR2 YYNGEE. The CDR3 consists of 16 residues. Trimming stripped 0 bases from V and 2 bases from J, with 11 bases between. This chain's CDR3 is CASSVELAVNTGELFF. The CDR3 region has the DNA TGTGCCAGCAGCGTAGAGTTAGCGGTTAACACCGGGGAGCTGTTTTTT.

CDR3 loop: CASSLALSAGTDTQYF. The CDR3 bases are TGTGCCAGCAGCTTAGCGCTGAGCGCAGGCACAGATACGCAGTATTTT. The chain links TRBV7-2 to TRBJ2-3; D gene ambiguous. Germline CDR1 and CDR2: SGHTA and FQGNSA. V was cut by 0 bases and J by 1 base, with 11 bases left in between. CDR3 length equals 16 residues.

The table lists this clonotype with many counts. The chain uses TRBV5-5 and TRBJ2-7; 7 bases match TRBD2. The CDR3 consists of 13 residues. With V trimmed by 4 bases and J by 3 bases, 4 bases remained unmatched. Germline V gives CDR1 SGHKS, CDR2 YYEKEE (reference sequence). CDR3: CASSPRTSYEQYF. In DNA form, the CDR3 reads TGTGCCAGCAGCCCTCGGACTAGCTACGAGCAGTACTTC.

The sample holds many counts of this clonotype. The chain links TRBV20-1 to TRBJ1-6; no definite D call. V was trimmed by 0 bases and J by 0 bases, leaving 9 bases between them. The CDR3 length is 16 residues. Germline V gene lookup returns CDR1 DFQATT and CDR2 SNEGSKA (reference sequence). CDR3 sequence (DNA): TGCAGTGCTAGAGATATGATAAGCTCCTATAATTCACCCCTCCACTTT. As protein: CSARDMISSYNSPLHF.

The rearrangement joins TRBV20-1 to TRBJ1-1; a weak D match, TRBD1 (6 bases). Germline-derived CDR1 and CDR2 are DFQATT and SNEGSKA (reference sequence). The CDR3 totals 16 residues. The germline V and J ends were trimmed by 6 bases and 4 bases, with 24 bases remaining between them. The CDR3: CSASRSGGRKGTEAFF. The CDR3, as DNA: TGCAGTGCCAGCCGCTCGGGGGGCCGCAAAGGCACTGAAGCTTTCTTT.

The DNA of the CDR3 is TGTGCCAGCAGGGGGACTGAAATGAACACTGAAGCTTTCTTT. Its protein is CASRGTEMNTEAFF. The gene calls are TRBV12-3 or TRBV12-4 and TRBJ1-1, with a tentative D call TRBD1 (5 bases). V dropped 6 bases and J dropped 0 bases, with 11 bases sitting between them. This CDR3 comprises 14 residues.

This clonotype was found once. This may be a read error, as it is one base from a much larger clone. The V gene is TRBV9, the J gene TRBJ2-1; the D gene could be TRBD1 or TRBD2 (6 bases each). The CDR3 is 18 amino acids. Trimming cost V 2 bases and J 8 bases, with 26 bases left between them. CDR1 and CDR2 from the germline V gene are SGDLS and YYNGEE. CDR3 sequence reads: CASSVDGRGVKRVDEQFF. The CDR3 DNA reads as TGTGCCAGCAGCGTTGATGGTAGGGGGGTCAAAAGGGTAGATGAGCAGTTCTTC.

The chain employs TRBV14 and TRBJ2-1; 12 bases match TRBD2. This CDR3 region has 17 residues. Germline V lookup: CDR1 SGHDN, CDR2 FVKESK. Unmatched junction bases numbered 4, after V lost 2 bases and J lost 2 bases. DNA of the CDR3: TGTGCCAGCAGCCAACTTTGGACTAGCGGGGCCTACAATGAGCAGTTCTTC. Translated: CASSQLWTSGAYNEQFF.

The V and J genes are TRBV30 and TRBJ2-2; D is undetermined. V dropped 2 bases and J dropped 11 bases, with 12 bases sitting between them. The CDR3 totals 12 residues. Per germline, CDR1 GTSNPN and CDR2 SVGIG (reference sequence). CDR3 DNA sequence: TGTGCCTGGAGTAGGGCCTTTGGAGAGCTGTTTTTT. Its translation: CAWSRAFGELFF.

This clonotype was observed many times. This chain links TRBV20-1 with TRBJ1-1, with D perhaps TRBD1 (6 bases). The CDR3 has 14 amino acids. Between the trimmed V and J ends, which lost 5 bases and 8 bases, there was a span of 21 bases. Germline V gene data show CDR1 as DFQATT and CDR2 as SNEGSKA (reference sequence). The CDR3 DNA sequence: TGCAGTGCTGAGACGGACAGTGGAGATTTGGAAGCTTTCTTT. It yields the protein CSAETDSGDLEAFF.